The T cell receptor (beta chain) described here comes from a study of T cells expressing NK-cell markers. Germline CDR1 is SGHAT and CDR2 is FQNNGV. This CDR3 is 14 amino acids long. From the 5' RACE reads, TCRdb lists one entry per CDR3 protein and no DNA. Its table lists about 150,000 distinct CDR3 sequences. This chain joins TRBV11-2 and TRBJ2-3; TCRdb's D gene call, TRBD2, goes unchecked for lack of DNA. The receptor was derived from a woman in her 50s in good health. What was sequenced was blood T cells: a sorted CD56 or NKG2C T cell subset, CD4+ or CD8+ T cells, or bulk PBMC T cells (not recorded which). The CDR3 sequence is CASSSWEGTDTQYF.